This passage covers 20 T cell receptor beta chains from one sample sequenced in a study of blood T cells in healthy people across ages. A second about 7 to 12 cycle PCR used barcoded and J-beta primers. TCRdb processed the 5' RACE reads anew with MiXCR; each CDR3 protein has one entry. Of hundreds of thousands of distinct CDR3 sequences listed, about 42% are singletons. Sequenced input: blood. Receptors were obtained from a man aged 55 to 70 in good health.

This clonotype has just a few counts. V is TRBV3-1 and J is TRBJ2-6; D unclear. Trimming left V 0 bases short and J 0 bases short, with 9 bases between. This CDR3 has 17 residues. Germline CDR1 reads LGHDT; CDR2 reads YNNKEL (reference sequence). The CDR3 reads CASSQDPGFSGANVLTF. The CDR3 DNA follows: TGTGCCAGCAGCCAAGATCCTGGCTTCTCTGGGGCCAACGTCCTGACTTTC.

This clonotype was seen only a few times. The V call is TRBV6-1, the J call TRBJ2-7, with 10 bases identical to TRBD2. The CDR3 totals 19 residues. V lost 0 bases to trimming and J lost 2 bases; unmatched junction nucleotides: 13. Germline CDR1 is MNHNS and CDR2 is SASEGT. CDR3 sequence: CASSEASLAGYEYPYEQYF. CDR3 coding DNA: TGTGCCAGCAGTGAAGCGTCACTAGCGGGGTACGAATATCCCTACGAGCAGTACTTC.

Only a few counts were recorded for this clonotype. The chain recombines TRBV4-1 with TRBJ2-1; 12 positions agree with TRBD2. Germline V lookup: CDR1 MGHRA, CDR2 YSYEKL. The CDR3 is made up of 17 amino acids. V was pared by 0 bases and J by 4 bases, with 4 bases of the junction left unmatched. CDR3 sequence (DNA): TGCGCCAGCAGCCAAGACGGACTAGCGGGGTCTTACAATGAGCAGTTCTTC. It encodes CASSQDGLAGSYNEQFF.

Many counts were recorded for this clonotype. The V call is TRBV6-2 or TRBV6-3, the J call TRBJ1-2; D is undetermined. Looked up from germline, CDR1 is MNHEY and CDR2 is SVGEGT. This CDR3 spans 14 amino acids. V was cut by 2 bases and J by 8 bases, with 15 bases left in between. CDR3 DNA sequence: TGTGCCAGCAGTTACCTCCGAGAAACAGAAGGCTACACCTTC. As protein: CASSYLRETEGYTF.

V gene TRBV25-1 combines with J gene TRBJ2-3; 11 bases map to TRBD2. The CDR3 has 16 residues. Germline lookup yields CDR1 MGHDK and CDR2 SYGVNS. The J segment lost 2 bases and the V segment lost 4 bases, leaving 5 bases of the junction unmatched. The CDR3 bases are TGTGCCAGCAGTGTCCGACTAGCGGGGACCACAGATACGCAGTATTTT. Its translation: CASSVRLAGTTDTQYF.

The chain links TRBV6-5 to TRBJ1-2; no clear D gene. V lost 6 bases and J lost 5, with 19 bases in between. There are 15 residues in the CDR3. CDR1 is MNHEY and CDR2 is SVGAGI in the germline V gene. The CDR3 DNA reads TGTGCCAGCAGGGTAGGTCTCGGCGGAGGATATGGCTACACCTTC. Translating gives CASRVGLGGGYGYTF.

The rearrangement links TRBV7-9 to TRBJ1-2, with TRBD1 matching over 7 bases. The V and J ends lost 5 bases and 1 base, in that order; junction bases with no gene match: 10. This CDR3 has 16 residues. The germline CDR1 and CDR2 sequences are SEHNR and FQNEAQ (reference sequence). CDR3 nucleotide sequence: TGTGCCAGCAGCCCTCCGACAGGGATGAGTAACTATGGCTACACCTTC. This encodes CASSPPTGMSNYGYTF.

This chain uses TRBV12-3 or TRBV12-4 with TRBJ2-3, with unresolved D. V was pared by 6 bases and J by 1 base, with 14 bases between. The CDR3 runs 15 residues. The CDR3 sequence is CASSPEERGTDTQYF. CDR3 nucleotides: TGTGCCAGCAGCCCTGAGGAAAGGGGCACAGATACGCAGTATTTT.

This rearrangement joins TRBV5-6 to TRBJ2-5; maybe TRBD2 (5 bases). Germline assignment: CDR1 SGHDT and CDR2 YYEEEE. This CDR3 comprises 13 residues. Trimming pared 4 bases from V and 11 bases from J, leaving 18 bases between. CDR3 region: CASSRRLFNEQYF. The CDR3 nucleotides are TGTGCCAGCAGCCGACGACTATTCAATGAGCAGTACTTC.

The CDR3 sequence: CSATRLARSGTQYF. The CDR3 nucleotides read TGCAGTGCCACAAGACTAGCCAGATCGGGGACCCAGTACTTC. The chain uses TRBV20-1 and TRBJ2-5, with 7 bases aligning to TRBD2. The junction had 14 bases not matched to a gene; V was cut back by 6 bases and J by 7 bases. The CDR3 sequence is 14 residues long. Germline CDR1 reads DFQATT; CDR2 reads SNEGSKA (reference sequence).

This clonotype was seen more than once but under ten times. The chain couples TRBV6-2 or TRBV6-3 to TRBJ2-7; a weak D match, TRBD1 (6 bases). The CDR3 has 14 residues. Trimming took off 6 bases at V and 1 base at J, with 13 bases between the two ends. CDR1 is MNHEY, CDR2 SVGEGT, per germline. The CDR3 region is CASRPTTGSYEQYF. The CDR3 DNA reads as TGTGCCAGCAGACCTACGACAGGTTCCTACGAGCAGTACTTC.

The chain is built from TRBV7-2 and TRBJ2-1; no firm D call. V lost 3 bases to trimming and J lost 7 bases, with 13 bases between them. The CDR3 runs 14 residues. Germline V gene data show CDR1 as SGHTA and CDR2 as FQGNSA. This CDR3 is CASSFQFERNEQFF. As DNA, the CDR3 is TGTGCCAGCAGCTTTCAGTTCGAGAGGAATGAGCAGTTCTTC.

V is TRBV7-9 and J is TRBJ2-1; TRBD2 might be the D (6 bases). The germline gives CDR1 SEHNR, CDR2 FQNEAQ (reference sequence). The CDR3 runs 15 residues. V was cut by 3 bases and J by 5 bases, with 14 bases left in between. In DNA form, the CDR3 reads TGTGCCAGCAGCTTTGTGGGGGGTCCCAACAATGAGCAGTTCTTC. Amino acid sequence: CASSFVGGPNNEQFF.

This sequence joins TRBV29-1 and TRBJ2-3, with D tentatively TRBD2 (5 bases). CDR1 SQVTM and CDR2 ANQGSEA come from the germline V gene. V lost 1 base to trimming and J lost 6 bases, with 14 bases between them. The CDR3 covers 14 residues. This CDR3 is CSVEGESSADTQYF. In DNA, the CDR3 is TGCAGCGTTGAAGGGGAGTCCTCAGCGGATACGCAGTATTTT.

This chain connects TRBV13 to TRBJ1-2; 8 nucleotides align to TRBD1. The CDR3 spans 14 residues. V trimming: 5 bases; J trimming: 4 bases; junction bases outside the gene matches: 6. Germline assignment: CDR1 PRHDT and CDR2 FYEKMQ (reference sequence). The CDR3: CASSPIDRGYGYTF. DNA for the CDR3: TGTGCCAGCAGCCCCATAGACAGGGGCTATGGCTACACCTTC.

This chain links TRBV20-1 with TRBJ1-6; a weak D match, TRBD1 (6 bases). There are 14 residues in the CDR3. The V and J ends lost 1 base and 10 bases respectively, with 14 bases between them. The germline V gene has CDR1 DFQATT and CDR2 SNEGSKA (reference sequence). The CDR3 sequence: CSARGPGANSPLHF. CDR3 sequence (DNA): TGCAGTGCTAGAGGTCCAGGGGCTAACTCACCCCTCCACTTT.

This chain connects TRBV6-2 or TRBV6-3 to TRBJ1-2; no reliable D call. There are 14 residues in the CDR3. Looked up from germline, CDR1 is MNHEY and CDR2 is SVGEGT. V was pared by 5 bases and J by 0 bases, with 10 bases between. Here the CDR3 DNA reads TGTGCCAGCAGTGACGGGCGCCCTAACTATGGCTACACCTTC. It encodes CASSDGRPNYGYTF.

The chain couples TRBV7-2 to TRBJ2-1; D might be TRBD1 (6 bases). CDR3 length equals 12 residues. Germline V gene sequence: CDR1 SGHTA, CDR2 FQGNSA. V was cut by 5 bases and J by 9 bases, with 11 bases left in between. Written as DNA, the CDR3 is TGTGCCAGCAGCCACGGACAGCTTGAGCAGTTCTTC. Residues: CASSHGQLEQFF.

This clonotype has only a few counts. The chain combines TRBV6-6 with TRBJ2-7, with a tentative D call TRBD1 (5 bases). CDR1 and CDR2 (germline): MNHNY, SVGAGI (reference sequence). The CDR3 loop spans 15 amino acids. V shed 1 base and J shed 3 bases, with 13 bases lying between them. The CDR3 loop is CASSYLQGANYEQYF. CDR3 sequence (DNA): TGTGCCAGCAGTTACTTGCAGGGCGCAAACTACGAGCAGTACTTC.

This clonotype occurred a few times. The chain couples TRBV20-1 to TRBJ2-7; D perhaps matches TRBD2 (7 bases). This CDR3 is 11 amino acids long. Germline CDR1 is DFQATT and CDR2 is SNEGSKA (reference sequence). Trimming left V 5 bases short and J 5 bases short, with 10 bases between. DNA of the CDR3: TGCAGTGCTGGGGGGGCTAACGAGCAGTACTTC. Translation: CSAGGANEQYF.